Below, 23 T cell receptor beta chains from the same sample are listed, as sequenced in a study of blood T cell repertoires in COVID-19. Profiling relied on immunoSEQ multiplex PCR, and the TCRdb table lists in-frame clones only, not all of them. Among some 120,000 clones listed, 85% to 90% were seen once. Sequenced: peripheral blood. All receptors derive from a woman between 50 and 59 years old with acute or convalescent COVID-19.

V gene TRBV2 combines with J gene TRBJ2-1, with TRBD1 matching over 7 bases. J was trimmed by 4 bases and V by 6 bases; bases with no gene match: 9. Germline-derived CDR1 and CDR2 are SNHLY and FYNNEI. The CDR3 runs 15 residues. This CDR3 reads CASRINRGPYNEQFF. CDR3 DNA: TGTGCCAGCAGGATAAACAGGGGACCGTACAATGAGCAGTTCTTC.

The gene calls are TRBV11-3 and TRBJ2-5, with TRBD2 identical over 8 bases. The germline V gene encodes CDR1 SGHNT and CDR2 YENEEA. Trimming at V came to 5 bases and at J to 10 bases, leaving 12 bases not matched to a gene. This CDR3 is 14 amino acids long. CDR3 DNA sequence: TGTGCCAGCAGCGTACTCCGAGACGCGGGGGGCCAGTACTTC. Residues: CASSVLRDAGGQYF.

V is TRBV9 and J is TRBJ1-1, with TRBD1 identical over 7 bases. Unmatched junction bases numbered 16, after V lost 1 base and J lost 4 bases. CDR1 and CDR2 (germline): SGDLS, YYNGEE. The CDR3 is 18 residues long. The CDR3 sequence is CASSVLPGGEGFPTEAFF. CDR3 nucleotides: TGTGCCAGCAGCGTACTACCAGGGGGAGAGGGTTTCCCCACTGAAGCTTTCTTT. Variable domain in full (rest from reference TRBV9 and TRBJ1-1): DSGVTQTPKHLITATGQRVTLRCSPRSGDLSVYWYQQSLDQGLQFLIQYYNGEERAKGNILERFSAQQFPDLHSELNLSSLELGDSALYFCASSVLPGGEGFPTEAFFGQGTRLTVV.

The chain combines TRBV2 with TRBJ2-5; 11 bases align to TRBD2. After removal of 0 bases from V and 5 bases from J, the junction contained 14 bases not matched to a gene. Germline-derived CDR1 and CDR2 are SNHLY and FYNNEI. This CDR3 spans 19 amino acids. Here the CDR3 reads CASSEAAVAGGIFRETQYF. The CDR3 DNA reads as TGTGCCAGCAGTGAAGCGGCGGTAGCGGGGGGGATATTTAGGGAGACCCAGTACTTC. The full variable domain, in which reference TRBV2 and TRBJ2-5 provide the parts outside the CDR3, is EPEVTQTPSHQVTQMGQEVILRCVPISNHLYFYWYRQILGQKVEFLVSFYNNEISEKSEIFDDQFSVERPDGSNFTLKIRSTKLEDSAMYFCASSEAAVAGGIFRETQYFGPGTRLLVL.

The rearrangement links TRBV6-5 to TRBJ2-2, with D unclear. Deletions cut 7 bases from V and 0 bases from J, with 12 bases between. The CDR3 is 15 amino acids. The germline V gene encodes CDR1 MNHEY and CDR2 SVGAGI. The CDR3 sequence: CASTPMEPNTGELFF. CDR3 nucleotide sequence: TGTGCCAGCACCCCGATGGAGCCGAACACCGGGGAGCTGTTTTTT.

The chain carries TRBV6-2 or TRBV6-3 and TRBJ2-5; 10 positions agree with TRBD1. Germline V gene sequence: CDR1 MNHEY, CDR2 SVGEGT. V was clipped by 2 bases and J by 4 bases; unmatched bases: 10. CDR3 length: 17 residues. DNA for the CDR3: TGTGCCAGCAGTTACACCAAACCGACAGGGGGCAGAGAGACCCAGTACTTC. It yields the protein CASSYTKPTGGRETQYF.

This chain joins TRBV7-2 and TRBJ1-2; D gene ambiguous. Germline-derived CDR1 and CDR2 are SGHTA and FQGNSA. Trimming removed 5 bases at V and 2 bases at J, with 12 bases between. CDR3 size: 14 residues. CDR3 sequence reads: CASSPNSGNYGYTF. CDR3 bases: TGTGCCAGCAGCCCCAATAGCGGAAACTATGGCTACACCTTC.

As DNA, the CDR3 is TGTGCCAGCAGCCTCCTTGGCGGGGGGGCTAATGAGCAGTTCTTC. Its translation is CASSLLGGGANEQFF. V is TRBV6-5 and J is TRBJ2-1, with 9 positions matching TRBD2. This CDR3 has 15 residues. The V and J ends lost 6 bases and 7 bases, in that order; junction bases with no gene match: 10. Germline V gene lookup returns CDR1 MNHEY and CDR2 SVGAGI.

This chain links TRBV15 with TRBJ1-1, with a possible D match to TRBD1 (6 bases). CDR3 size: 14 residues. V lost 0 bases and J lost 1, with 6 bases in between. The germline gives CDR1 LNHNV, CDR2 YYDKDF (reference sequence). The CDR3 coding sequence is TGTGCCACCAGCAGAGACAGGGGGAACACTGAAGCTTTCTTT. Translating gives CATSRDRGNTEAFF.

The V gene is TRBV20-1, the J gene TRBJ1-1, with TRBD1 matching 8 bases. The CDR3 extends over 14 amino acids. J gave up 7 bases and V 3 bases, and 10 bases lay outside the gene matches. CDR1 and CDR2 (germline): DFQATT, SNEGSKA (reference sequence). The CDR3 reads CSASTTGGRFEAFF. CDR3 nucleotide sequence: TGCAGTGCTAGTACCACAGGGGGGCGTTTTGAAGCTTTCTTT.

The V call is TRBV11-2, the J call TRBJ2-1; 8 bases line up with TRBD2. The ends lost 1 base at V and 3 bases at J; junction bases unmatched: 14. The CDR3 runs to 19 residues. Germline V gene sequence: CDR1 SGHAT, CDR2 FQNNGV. CDR3 in amino acids: CASSLVAAGAGLGYNEQFF. The CDR3 nucleotides are TGTGCCAGCAGCTTAGTTGCAGCGGGAGCGGGATTAGGCTACAATGAGCAGTTCTTC.

The chain combines TRBV5-8 with TRBJ1-5, with unresolved D. The germline V gene encodes CDR1 SGHTS and CDR2 YDEGEE. V was clipped by 1 base and J by 0 bases, with 5 bases between them. The CDR3 consists of 14 residues. The CDR3 nucleotides read TGTGCCAGCAGCTTGTCTTATAGCAATCAGCCCCAGCATTTT. It encodes CASSLSYSNQPQHF. The full variable domain, its missing parts supplied by reference TRBV5-8 and TRBJ1-5, is EAGVTQSPTHLIKTRGQQATLRCSPISGHTSVYWYQQALGLGLQFLLWYDEGEERNRGNFPPRFSGRQFPNYSSELNVNALELEDSALYLCASSLSYSNQPQHFGDGTRLSIL.

This clone came up a few times. This rearrangement joins TRBV6-5 to TRBJ1-3, with D possibly matching TRBD1 (5 bases). This CDR3 region has 14 residues. V was shortened by 5 bases and J by 2 bases, with 10 bases between the two germline ends. Germline loops: CDR1 MNHEY, CDR2 SVGAGI. The CDR3 reads CASSQQEPGNTIYF. CDR3 nucleotide sequence: TGTGCCAGCAGTCAACAGGAGCCTGGAAACACCATATATTTT.

This clone was seen only once. The rearrangement uses TRBV29-1 and TRBJ1-1; the match to TRBD1 covers 10 bases. J was trimmed by 5 bases and V by 5 bases; bases with no gene match: 11. The CDR3 loop spans 15 amino acids. CDR1 is SQVTM and CDR2 is ANQGSEA in the germline V gene. The DNA for the CDR3 is TGCAGCGTTCGCAAAGGGACAGGGGAATGGACTGAAGCTTTCTTT. Translated: CSVRKGTGEWTEAFF.

This chain joins TRBV4-1 and TRBJ1-1, with no clear D. Germline CDR1 MGHRA, CDR2 YSYEKL. The CDR3 runs to 15 residues. V was shortened by 4 bases and J by 0 bases, with 12 bases between the two germline ends. The CDR3 DNA is TGCGCCAGCAGCCTTGGTCAGGCGATGAACACTGAAGCTTTCTTT. This encodes CASSLGQAMNTEAFF.

The chain carries TRBV3-1 (or the pseudogene TRBV3-2) and TRBJ2-7, with D perhaps TRBD1 (6 bases). CDR3 size: 13 residues. With 3 bases removed from V and 3 bases from J, the gap between germline ends came to 9 bases. The germline CDR1 and CDR2 sequences are LGHDT and YNNKEL (reference sequence). CDR3 coding DNA: TGTGCCAGCAGCCATGCGGACAGCTACGAGCAGTACTTC. This codes for CASSHADSYEQYF.

The chain uses TRBV13 and TRBJ2-7, with TRBD1 matching 8 bases. The CDR3 is made up of 13 amino acids. J was trimmed by 6 bases and V by 5 bases; bases with no gene match: 6. Germline values: CDR1 PRHDT, CDR2 FYEKMQ (reference sequence). Here the CDR3 reads CASSPTTGVEQYF. The DNA for the CDR3 is TGTGCCAGCAGCCCGACGACAGGGGTCGAGCAGTACTTC. The variable domain in full, completed from reference TRBV13 and TRBJ2-7, reads AAGVIQSPRHLIKEKRETATLKCYPIPRHDTVYWYQQGPGQDPQFLISFYEKMQSDKGSIPDRFSAQQFSDYHSELNMSSLELGDSALYFCASSPTTGVEQYFGPGTRLTVT.

The sample holds one count of this clone. J is TRBJ2-3 and V is TRBV7-9; 9 bases match TRBD2. The J segment lost 2 bases and the V segment lost 5 bases, leaving 11 bases of the junction unmatched. Germline V gene data show CDR1 as SEHNR and CDR2 as FQNEAQ (reference sequence). This CDR3 region has 17 residues. The CDR3: CASSHTFLAGPTDTQYF. Written as DNA, the CDR3 is TGTGCCAGCAGCCACACGTTTCTAGCGGGGCCCACAGATACGCAGTATTTT.

The rearrangement links TRBV29-1 to TRBJ2-3; 11 bases line up with TRBD1. This CDR3 has 12 amino acids. The germline V gene has CDR1 SQVTM and CDR2 ANQGSEA. V was clipped by 6 bases and J by 4 bases; unmatched bases: 0. The CDR3 loop reads CSVGQGADTQYF. DNA for the CDR3: TGCAGCGTGGGACAGGGGGCAGATACGCAGTATTTT.

J is TRBJ2-5 and V is TRBV12-3 or TRBV12-4, with 9 nucleotides matching TRBD1. The CDR3 spans 13 residues. The V segment lost 5 bases and the J segment 7 bases; nucleotides outside the gene matches: 5. In DNA form, the CDR3 reads TGTGCCAGCAGTGGGACAGGGAGGGTGACCCAGTACTTC. Amino acids: CASSGTGRVTQYF.

V and J are TRBV5-6 and TRBJ1-6; D possibly corresponds to TRBD1 (5 bases). The CDR3 is made up of 15 amino acids. Germline CDR1 and CDR2: SGHDT and YYEEEE. The V gene lost 4 bases and the J gene lost 10 bases, with 18 bases spanning the gap. As DNA, the CDR3 is TGTGCCAGCAGCCCCATGGGGGGTTCAAGATCACCCCTCCACTTT. Translation: CASSPMGGSRSPLHF.

This chain links TRBV15 with TRBJ2-1; 9 nucleotides match TRBD2. The ends lost 3 bases at V and 5 bases at J; junction bases unmatched: 2. Germline CDR1 and CDR2: LNHNV and YYDKDF (reference sequence). This CDR3 comprises 14 residues. The CDR3 loop reads CATSSLAGNNEQFF. The CDR3 DNA is TGTGCCACCAGCAGTCTAGCGGGAAACAATGAGCAGTTCTTC.

With regard to this clone: Germline is not matched at one junction end, which may reflect a read error. This sequence joins TRBV27 and TRBJ1-5, with a weak D call TRBD1 (5 bases). CDR3 length: 16 amino acids. Germline-derived CDR1 and CDR2 are MNHEY and SMNVEV (reference sequence). CDR3 sequence (DNA): TGTGCCAGCAGTTTAAAGGAGCAGGGCTCCAATCGGCCCCAGCATTTT. This encodes CASSLKEQGSNRPQHF.